This T cell receptor beta chain came from a study of blood T cell repertoires in COVID-19. The wider study: Acute and convalescent COVID-19 samples came from the United States, Italy and Spain. The cDNA or gDNA used as material had been derived from T cells, B-cell-depleted T cells, or PBMCs.

Using immunoSEQ multiplex PCR, the repertoire was profiled, and TCRdb retains in-frame clones only, with some absent. This table holds 150,000 to 200,000 clones, about 89% found once. The CDR3 is 13 amino acids. Germline V gene lookup returns CDR1 LGHNA and CDR2 YNFKEQ. V was clipped by 4 bases and J by 8 bases, with 13 bases between them. Sample: peripheral blood. This TCR was recovered from a man in his 70s with acute or convalescent COVID-19. V is TRBV4-2 and J is TRBJ2-3; D possibly corresponds to TRBD1 (5 bases). The CDR3 nucleotides are TGTGCCAGCAGCCCGGAAGGGGATGGTACGCAGTATTTT. Amino acid sequence: CASSPEGDGTQYF.